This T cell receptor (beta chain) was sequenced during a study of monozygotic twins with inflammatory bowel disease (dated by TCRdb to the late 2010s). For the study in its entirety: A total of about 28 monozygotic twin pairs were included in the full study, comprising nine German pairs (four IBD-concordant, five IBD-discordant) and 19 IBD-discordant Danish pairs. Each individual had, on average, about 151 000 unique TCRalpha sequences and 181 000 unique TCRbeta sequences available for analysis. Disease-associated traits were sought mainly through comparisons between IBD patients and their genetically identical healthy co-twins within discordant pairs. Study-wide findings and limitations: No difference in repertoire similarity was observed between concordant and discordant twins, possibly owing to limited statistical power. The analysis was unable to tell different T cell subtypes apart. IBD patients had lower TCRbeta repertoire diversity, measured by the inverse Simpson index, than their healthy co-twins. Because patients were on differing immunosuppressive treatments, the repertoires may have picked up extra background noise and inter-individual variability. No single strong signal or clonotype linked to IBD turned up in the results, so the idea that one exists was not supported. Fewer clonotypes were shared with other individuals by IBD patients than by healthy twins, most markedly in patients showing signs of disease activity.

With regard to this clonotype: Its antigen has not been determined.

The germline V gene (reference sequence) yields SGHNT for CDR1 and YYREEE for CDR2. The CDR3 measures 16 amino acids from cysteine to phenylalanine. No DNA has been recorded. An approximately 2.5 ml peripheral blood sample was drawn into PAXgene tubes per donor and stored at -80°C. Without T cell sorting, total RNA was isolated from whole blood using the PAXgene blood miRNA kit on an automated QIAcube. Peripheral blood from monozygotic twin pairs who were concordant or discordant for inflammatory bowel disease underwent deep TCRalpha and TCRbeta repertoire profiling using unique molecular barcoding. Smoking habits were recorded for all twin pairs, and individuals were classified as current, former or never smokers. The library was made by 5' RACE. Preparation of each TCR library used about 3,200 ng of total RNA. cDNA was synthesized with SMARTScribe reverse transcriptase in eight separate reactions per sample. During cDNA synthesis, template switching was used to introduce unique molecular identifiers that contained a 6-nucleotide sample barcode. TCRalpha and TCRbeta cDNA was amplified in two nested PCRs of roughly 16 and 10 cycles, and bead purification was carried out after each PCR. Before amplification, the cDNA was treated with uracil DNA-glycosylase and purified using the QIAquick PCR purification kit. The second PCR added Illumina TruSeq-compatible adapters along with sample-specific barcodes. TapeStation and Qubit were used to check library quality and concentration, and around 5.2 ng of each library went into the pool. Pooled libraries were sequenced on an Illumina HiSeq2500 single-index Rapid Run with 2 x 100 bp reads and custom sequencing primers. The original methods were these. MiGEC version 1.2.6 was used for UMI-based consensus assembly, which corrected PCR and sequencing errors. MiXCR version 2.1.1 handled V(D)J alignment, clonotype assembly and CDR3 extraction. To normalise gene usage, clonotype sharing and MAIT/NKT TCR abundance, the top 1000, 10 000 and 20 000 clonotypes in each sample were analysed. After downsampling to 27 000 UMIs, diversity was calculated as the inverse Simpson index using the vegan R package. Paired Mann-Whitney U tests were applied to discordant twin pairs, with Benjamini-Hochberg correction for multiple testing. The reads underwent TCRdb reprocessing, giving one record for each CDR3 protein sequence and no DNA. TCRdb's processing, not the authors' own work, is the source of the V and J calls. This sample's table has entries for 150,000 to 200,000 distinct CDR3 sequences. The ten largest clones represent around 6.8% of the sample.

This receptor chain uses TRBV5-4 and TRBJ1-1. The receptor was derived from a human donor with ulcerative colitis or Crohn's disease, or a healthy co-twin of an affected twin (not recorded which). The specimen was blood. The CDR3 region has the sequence CASSPGTKAMNTEAFF.